This T cell receptor beta chain originates from a study of early T cells in non-severe SARS-CoV-2 infection (dated by TCRdb to the early 2020s). For context, the study as a whole: Bulk RNA from unsorted whole blood was used for TCR sequencing, so alpha and beta chains could not be paired.

This clonotype was recorded at least ten times. This receptor's antigen is unknown. No clone much larger than this one lies a single base away; base qualities are absent. Library preparation was by 5' RACE. Sequenced on a NextSeq 500. In the TCR library protocol, unique molecular identifiers were attached to individual cDNA molecules to correct for PCR bias and sequencing error. Sequencing covered both TCR alpha and beta chains, and within each sample the abundances of alpha and beta sequences were tightly co-correlated. For the original study's pipeline: Decombinator V4 was used to annotate the V gene, J gene and CDR3 of the TCR sequences. TCRs were defined as expanded if a significant change between any two time points was detected under a Poisson model with p below 0.0001. TCR abundances were normalised to the total number of TCRs sequenced in each sample and reported as counts per million. MAIT TCRs were defined by TRAV1-2 paired with TRAJ12, TRAJ20 or TRAJ33, and iNKT TCRs by TRAV10 paired with TRAJ18. A search of VDJdb, accessed on 1 November 2021, was run for TCRs annotated to CMV, EBV and SARS-CoV-2, with TCRs annotated for multiple antigens excluded. TCRdb ran its own pipeline on the public reads, namely fastp trimming at Q25 and MiXCR clone calling, and kept in-frame beta chains. Rows with one shared CDR3 protein collapse into an entry with the most common genes and DNA. TCRdb, rather than the study authors, made the V and J calls. This sample comprises roughly 66,000 distinct CDR3 sequences, roughly 9% of them detected only once. The ten most abundant clones make up roughly 3.2% of the sample.

Paper-wide results and their limitations: VDJdb matching was skewed toward anti-spike CD8 responses, so virus-specific expansions were likely underestimated and private and CD4 specificities were missed.

CDR1 and CDR2, per the germline V gene, are MNHNS and SASEGT. Including the terminal cysteine and phenylalanine, the CDR3 comprises 16 residues. This entry keeps only the CDR3 DNA: 48 bases, framed from base 1. For this chain, trimming is 1 base at the V end and 5 bases at the J end, and the number of junction bases without a gene match is 5. Set within a cohort of healthcare workers in London, UK, this nested case-control study involved weekly PCR testing of nasopharyngeal swabs along with blood sampling. Healthcare workers were recruited between 23 and 31 March 2020, during the week of the UK lockdown, and were followed weekly for up to roughly 15 weeks.

This receptor was obtained from an adult who was a healthcare worker with PCR-confirmed SARS-CoV-2 infection or an uninfected control (not recorded which). Rearrangement joined TRBV6-1 to TRBJ2-2, with 9 bases in between that match TRBD2. Sequencing was performed on whole blood. The CDR3 has the sequence CASSEVSGRRTGELFF. The DNA sequence follows: TGTGCCAGCAGTGAAGTCAGCGGGAGGAGAACCGGGGAGCTGTTTTTT.